This TCR beta chain was captured in a study of blood T cell repertoires in COVID-19. Across the study: Specimens from acute and convalescent COVID-19 originated in the United States, Italy and Spain. The cDNA or gDNA used as material had been derived from T cells, B-cell-depleted T cells, or PBMCs.

Original analysis: By means of reference gene primer amplification, nucleated cell counts were estimated. Data came from immunoSEQ multiplex PCR; TCRdb stores just in-frame clones and leaves some out. Clone size and the V and J calls come from that table; the DNA yielded D and trimming. The sample has 40,000 to 50,000 clones, 80% to 90% seen once. The V segment lost 4 bases and the J segment 2 bases; nucleotides outside the gene matches: 16. Germline loops: CDR1 LGHNT, CDR2 FRNRAP. This CDR3 comprises 18 residues. The receptor was isolated from a woman of 80 years or more with acute or convalescent COVID-19. J is TRBJ2-7 and V is TRBV12-5; 8 bases are a match to TRBD2. The sequenced sample was peripheral blood. The CDR3 is CASGSSNELAGTTYEQYF. The CDR3 DNA follows: TGTGCTAGTGGTTCGTCGAACGAATTAGCGGGGACAACCTACGAGCAGTACTTC.